One and the same sample provided the 23 T cell receptor beta chains below, sequenced in a study of OX40 agonist ivuxolimab in advanced cancers. Library preparation was by the immunoSEQ multiplex PCR assay. The clones in this table, taken by TCRdb from immuneACCESS, are in-frame only. Not every clone is retained; where verified, under half of the shortfall comes from an unresolved V gene, and the cause of the rest is unknown. Counted in this sample were roughly 67,000 clones; around 93% of them appeared once. Around an eighth of the sample rests with the top ten. The starting material was CD4+ or CD8+ T cells sorted from blood, obtained in a trial of the OX40 agonist ivuxolimab. These receptors all stem from an adult with an advanced solid tumor such as melanoma, head and neck, liver or kidney cancer.

The CDR3, as DNA: TGTGCCAGCAGCAAACTGGGTGGGATGGAGACCCAGTACTTC. Its protein is CASSKLGGMETQYF. The chain joins TRBV21-1 to TRBJ2-5. TRBV21-1 is a known pseudogene. This CDR3 spans 14 amino acids.

This chain links TRBV11-2 with TRBJ2-1; D possibly corresponds to TRBD1 (5 bases). CDR3 size: 15 residues. The germline V and J ends were trimmed by 2 bases and 7 bases, with 15 bases remaining between them. The germline V gene encodes CDR1 SGHAT and CDR2 FQNNGV. The CDR3 coding sequence is TGTGCCAGCAGCTTACTGTATGGGGCGCGGAATGAGCAGTTCTTC. As protein: CASSLLYGARNEQFF. The full variable domain, completed using reference TRBV11-2 and TRBJ2-1, is EAGVAQSPRYKIIEKRQSVAFWCNPISGHATLYWYQQILGQGPKLLIQFQNNGVVDDSQLPKDRFSAERLKGVDSTLKIQPAKLEDSAVYLCASSLLYGARNEQFFGPGTRLTVL.

CDR3 protein: CASSLIQATRFPIQYF. CDR3 in DNA: TGTGCCAGCAGCTTAATACAAGCGACCCGATTTCCCATTCAGTACTTC. The J gene is TRBJ2-4, the V gene TRBV7-9; D is undetermined. The V end was cut by 2 bases, the J end by 9 bases, with 20 bases between. This CDR3 contains 16 residues. Germline-derived CDR1 and CDR2 are SEHNR and FQNEAQ (reference sequence).

The J gene is TRBJ1-5, the V gene TRBV7-9; no definite D call. Germline CDR1 and CDR2: SEHNR and FQNEAQ (reference sequence). The CDR3 length is 14 residues. Trimming cost V 2 bases and J 3 bases, with 8 bases left between them. CDR3 sequence (DNA): TGTGCCAGCAGCTTACGGGGTACCAATCAGCCCCAGCATTTT. Protein: CASSLRGTNQPQHF.

This sequence joins TRBV6-5 and TRBJ2-2; no definite D call. V dropped 5 bases and J dropped 3 bases, with 4 bases sitting between them. This CDR3 comprises 12 residues. Germline V CDR1 and CDR2: MNHEY, SVGAGI. The CDR3 reads CASSTHTGELFF. As DNA, the CDR3 is TGTGCCAGCAGTACCCACACCGGGGAGCTGTTTTTT.

The chain recombines TRBV30 with TRBJ2-7; D is uncertain. Trimming took off 4 bases at V and 4 bases at J, with 8 bases between the two ends. Germline V gene sequence: CDR1 GTSNPN, CDR2 SVGIG (reference sequence). The length of the CDR3 is 11 residues. DNA for the CDR3: TGTGCCTGGAAAAAACCGTACGAGCAGTACTTC. It is translated as CAWKKPYEQYF.

The chain has TRBV10-3 and TRBJ2-2; a weak D match, TRBD2 (6 bases). The germline gives CDR1 ENHRY, CDR2 SYGVKD. With 4 bases removed from V and 2 bases from J, the gap between germline ends came to 8 bases. This CDR3 is 14 amino acids long. The CDR3 nucleotides read TGTGCCATCAGTGTGGGGGGAAACACCGGGGAGCTGTTTTTT. Translated, it gives CAISVGGNTGELFF.

The V and J genes are TRBV19 and TRBJ2-3; tentatively, D is TRBD1 or TRBD2 (6 bases each). Germline CDR1 is LNHDA and CDR2 is SQIVND (reference sequence). This CDR3 comprises 16 residues. The V and J ends lost 5 bases and 3 bases respectively, with 18 bases between them. As DNA, the CDR3 is TGTGCCAGTAGTTGGGTCGGGGGCCGAATGACAGATACGCAGTATTTT. It yields the protein CASSWVGGRMTDTQYF.

This clone has only a few counts. The chain carries TRBV6-4 and TRBJ1-2; D gene unclear. The germline V gene encodes CDR1 MRHNA and CDR2 SNTAGT. The CDR3 runs to 12 residues. The V and J ends lost 0 bases and 14 bases respectively, with 13 bases between them. The CDR3: CASSDSETAKTF. In DNA, the CDR3 is TGTGCCAGCAGTGACTCTGAGACCGCGAAAACCTTC.

This clone was picked up one time. At the DNA level, this CDR3 is encoded by other sequences in the same sample as well. The chain employs TRBV29-1 and TRBJ1-2, with D possibly being TRBD1 (5 bases). The germline V gene encodes CDR1 SQVTM and CDR2 ANQGSEA. The CDR3 is 12 amino acids. Trimming took off 6 bases at V and 2 bases at J, with 10 bases between the two ends. The CDR3 DNA sequence: TGCAGCGTCGAGGGACGGAACTATGGCTACACCTTC. It is translated as CSVEGRNYGYTF.

V and J are TRBV7-3 and TRBJ2-3; D possibly corresponds to TRBD2 (6 bases). Between the trimmed V and J ends, which lost 5 bases and 6 bases, there was a span of 12 bases. CDR3 length: 13 amino acids. Per germline, CDR1 SGHTA and CDR2 FQGTGA. Here the CDR3 reads CASSPGTADTQYF. The CDR3 DNA follows: TGTGCCAGCAGCCCCGGGACTGCGGATACGCAGTATTTT.

The chain recombines TRBV19 with TRBJ2-4; a weak D match, TRBD2 (5 bases). Trimming cost V 3 bases and J 0 bases, with 9 bases left between them. Germline assignment: CDR1 LNHDA and CDR2 SQIVND (reference sequence). The CDR3 length is 15 residues. The CDR3: CASSILGRAKNIQYF. Written as DNA, the CDR3 is TGTGCCAGTAGTATCTTAGGGAGAGCCAAAAACATTCAGTACTTC.

The chain is built from TRBV15 and TRBJ2-1, with D possibly matching TRBD2 (6 bases). V was shortened by 5 bases and J by 6 bases, with 14 bases between the two germline ends. Germline CDR1 is LNHNV and CDR2 is YYDKDF (reference sequence). This CDR3 has 14 residues. The CDR3 bases are TGTGCCACCAGCGGGCGCGGGATAGTCAATGAGCAGTTCTTC. Its translation is CATSGRGIVNEQFF.

The chain joins TRBV10-3 to TRBJ2-1; D remains unclear. The germline V and J ends were trimmed by 2 bases and 5 bases, with 4 bases remaining between them. CDR3 length: 12 amino acids. CDR1 and CDR2 from the germline V gene are ENHRY and SYGVKD. The CDR3 loop reads CAISEVHNEQFF. The CDR3, as DNA: TGTGCCATCAGTGAGGTCCACAATGAGCAGTTCTTC.

This clone was seen a single time. The chain couples TRBV5-4 to TRBJ2-3, with 11 bases that match TRBD2. CDR1 and CDR2 (germline): SGHNT, YYREEE (reference sequence). Trimming removed 4 bases from V and 3 bases from J; junction bases left unmatched: 7. The CDR3 spans 16 residues. The CDR3 coding sequence is TGTGCCAGCAGCACCCCGACTAGCGGGGTTACAGATACGCAGTATTTT. This sequence encodes CASSTPTSGVTDTQYF.

The rearrangement links TRBV10-3 to TRBJ2-1; no clear D. Trimming removed 4 bases at V and 3 bases at J, with 7 bases between. The germline V gene encodes CDR1 ENHRY and CDR2 SYGVKD. CDR3 length equals 13 residues. CDR3 sequence: CAISAQDYNEQFF. CDR3 nucleotides: TGTGCCATCAGTGCGCAAGACTACAATGAGCAGTTCTTC.

This sequence joins TRBV6-5 and TRBJ2-7; 12 bases are a match to TRBD2. J lost 0 bases, V lost 6 bases, and 3 bases had no gene match. The CDR3 is made up of 15 amino acids. The germline V gene has CDR1 MNHEY and CDR2 SVGAGI. CDR3 protein: CASRLAGGHSYEQYF. CDR3 sequence (DNA): TGTGCCAGCAGACTAGCGGGAGGCCACTCCTACGAGCAGTACTTC.

This clone was detected once. The chain has TRBV7-6 and TRBJ1-3; D perhaps matches TRBD1 (6 bases). V was cut by 2 bases and J by 0 bases, with 14 bases left in between. Looked up from germline, CDR1 is SGHVS and CDR2 is FNYEAQ. The CDR3 contains 17 residues. The CDR3 bases are TGTGCCAGCAGCTTACCCGAGGGGGGTGTCTCTGGAAACACCATATATTTT. Its translation: CASSLPEGGVSGNTIYF.

The chain links TRBV19 to TRBJ2-7, with D possibly being TRBD2 (5 bases). Germline-derived CDR1 and CDR2 are LNHDA and SQIVND (reference sequence). V dropped 6 bases and J dropped 5 bases, with 11 bases sitting between them. The CDR3 extends over 12 amino acids. The CDR3 reads CASRHGVNEQYF. In nucleotides, the CDR3 is TGTGCCAGTAGACACGGGGTCAACGAGCAGTACTTC.

The chain has TRBV13 and TRBJ2-7; D call uncertain. The CDR3 is made up of 15 amino acids. Germline V gene sequence: CDR1 PRHDT, CDR2 FYEKMQ (reference sequence). The V and J ends lost 0 bases and 2 bases respectively, with 11 bases between them. The CDR3 here is CASSLGNYPPYEQYF. In DNA, the CDR3 is TGTGCCAGCAGCTTAGGGAATTACCCCCCCTACGAGCAGTACTTC.

This clone has a single count. Written as DNA, the CDR3 is TGTGCCAGCAGCCAAGTAGACAGGGATACCTACTCTGGGGCCAACGTCCTGACTTTC. The encoded protein is CASSQVDRDTYSGANVLTF. The J gene is TRBJ2-6, the V gene TRBV14; 7 bases align to TRBD1. Germline V CDR1 and CDR2: SGHDN, FVKESK. The junction had 9 bases not matched to a gene; V was cut back by 1 base and J by 0 bases. The CDR3 consists of 19 residues.

J is TRBJ2-3 and V is TRBV18; 8 nucleotides align to TRBD2. Per the germline V gene, CDR1 is KGHSH and CDR2 is LQKENI. This CDR3 spans 19 amino acids. V trimming: 3 bases; J trimming: 3 bases; junction bases outside the gene matches: 17. The CDR3 reads CASSPPDSGVLGGTDTQYF. CDR3 DNA sequence: TGTGCCAGCTCACCCCCGGATAGCGGGGTGTTGGGGGGTACAGATACGCAGTATTTT.

The chain couples TRBV10-2 to TRBJ2-3; D gene uncertain. The CDR3 length is 15 residues. The V gene lost 0 bases and the J gene lost 2 bases, with 9 bases spanning the gap. The V gene's germline CDR1 is WSHSY and CDR2 SAAADI. CDR3 protein: CASSESLTPTDTQYF. The CDR3 region has the DNA TGCGCCAGCAGTGAGTCCCTCACGCCCACAGATACGCAGTATTTT.